A single sample is the source of the 28 T cell receptor beta chains below, sequenced in a study of T cell responses to AZD1222 COVID-19 vaccine. Some clones are missing from TCRdb's copy, which holds only in-frame ones; the method was immunoSEQ multiplex PCR. Counted here are about 130,000 clones, 80% to 90% occurring once; the ten biggest clones make up about 10%. Here the sequenced sample was peripheral blood, taken on day 0 of AZD1222 vaccination. These receptors came from an adult in good health.

This clone came up a few times. This chain connects TRBV9 to TRBJ2-7; the match to TRBD1 covers 7 bases. V lost 7 bases, J lost 4 bases, and 11 bases stayed unmatched. The CDR3 length is 14 residues. The germline gives CDR1 SGDLS, CDR2 YYNGEE. The CDR3: CASSSRGLPYEQYF. The CDR3 DNA sequence: TGTGCCAGCTCTTCGAGGGGGCTCCCTTACGAGCAGTACTTC.

On this clone: A junction end diverges from the germline sequence, so it may reflect a read error. This sequence joins TRBV7-7 and TRBJ2-2; D is unresolved. This CDR3 region has 14 residues. Germline V lookup: CDR1 SSHAT, CDR2 FNYEAQ (reference sequence). CDR3 DNA: TGTGCTAGCAGCTTAGCTGGGAACACCGGGGAGCTGTTTTTT. This translates into CASSLAGNTGELFF.

The chain combines TRBV3-1 (or the pseudogene TRBV3-2) with TRBJ1-1; TRBD1 matches at 8 bases. CDR1 is LGHDT and CDR2 is YNNKEL in the germline V gene (reference sequence). The CDR3 runs 13 residues. The V and J ends lost 4 bases and 10 bases, in that order; junction bases with no gene match: 8. CDR3 coding DNA: TGTGCCAGCAGCCCCTCAGGGGGCAATTCAGCTTTCTTT. Protein product: CASSPSGGNSAFF.

This clone showed up just once. This sequence joins TRBV2 and TRBJ2-3, with D possibly TRBD1 on 5 matching bases. This CDR3 has 14 amino acids. Germline CDR1 reads SNHLY; CDR2 reads FYNNEI. DNA for the CDR3: TGTGCTCAAAGCAGGGATGGGGACACAGATACGCAGTATTTT. Its translation is CAQSRDGDTDTQYF.

This clone was observed a single time. The same CDR3 arises from other DNA sequences in this sample as well. The chain joins TRBV5-1 to TRBJ2-5, with D perhaps being TRBD1 or TRBD2 (5 bases each). Trimming left V 4 bases short and J 4 bases short, with 11 bases between. There are 13 residues in the CDR3. Germline V CDR1 and CDR2: SGHRS, YFSETQ. In DNA, the CDR3 is TGCGCCAGCAGCCCGGCTGGGGGAGAGACCCAGTACTTC. Translating it yields CASSPAGGETQYF.

This chain links TRBV7-2 with TRBJ2-3; D remains ambiguous. Germline-derived CDR1 and CDR2 are SGHTA and FQGNSA. This CDR3 contains 15 residues. The germline V and J ends were trimmed by 5 bases and 4 bases, with 16 bases remaining between them. CDR3 in amino acids: CASSPVAQASDTQYF. Written as DNA, the CDR3 is TGTGCCAGCAGCCCCGTGGCCCAGGCCTCAGATACGCAGTATTTT.

The chain couples TRBV2 to TRBJ1-6, with 12 bases identical to TRBD1. J was trimmed by 8 bases and V by 11 bases; bases with no gene match: 10. Per the germline V gene, CDR1 is SNHLY and CDR2 is FYNNEI. The CDR3 covers 15 residues. CDR3 sequence (DNA): TGTGCCGGAAGACCGGGACAGGGGGCAGATTCACCCCTCCACTTT. This encodes CAGRPGQGADSPLHF.

The chain combines TRBV4-2 with TRBJ1-2; possible D gene TRBD1, 5 bases. Trimming removed 4 bases at V and 3 bases at J, with 6 bases between. Germline V lookup: CDR1 LGHNA, CDR2 YNFKEQ. The CDR3 length is 12 residues. CDR3 nucleotides: TGTGCCAGCAGCCGAGGGGACTATGGCTACACCTTC. It yields the protein CASSRGDYGYTF.

The chain recombines TRBV2 with TRBJ1-3; D perhaps matches TRBD1 (5 bases). Between the trimmed V and J ends, which lost 6 bases and 8 bases, there was a span of 23 bases. In germline, CDR1 is SNHLY, CDR2 FYNNEI. The CDR3 is 16 residues long. Here the CDR3 DNA reads TGTGCCAGCAGATCCCTAGGAGCGGGGACCAGAGACACCATATATTTT. Translating gives CASRSLGAGTRDTIYF.

This chain connects TRBV4-3 to TRBJ1-1, with D possibly being TRBD1 (5 bases). This CDR3 contains 16 residues. V lost 10 bases, J lost 0 bases, and 21 bases lay in between. Looked up from germline, CDR1 is LGHNA and CDR2 is YSLEER. CDR3 coding DNA: TGCGCCATCAACGCCGTTGCAGGGTATTTGAACACTGAAGCTTTCTTT. Amino acid sequence: CAINAVAGYLNTEAFF.

The CDR3 reads CASTLRQEATEAFF. The DNA of the CDR3 is TGTGCCAGCACCCTACGACAGGAGGCCACTGAAGCTTTCTTT. The chain is built from TRBV11-1 and TRBJ1-1; D possibly corresponds to TRBD1 (6 bases). The CDR3 loop spans 14 amino acids. Between the trimmed V and J ends, which lost 7 bases and 4 bases, there was a span of 16 bases. Looked up from germline, CDR1 is SGHAT and CDR2 is FQDESV (reference sequence).

The CDR3 protein is CASSQDRVQPQHF. The CDR3 nucleotides are TGTGCCAGCAGCCAGGACAGGGTCCAGCCCCAGCATTTT. This chain links TRBV3-1 (or the pseudogene TRBV3-2) with TRBJ1-5, with 8 positions matching TRBD1. The CDR3 totals 13 residues. The germline gives CDR1 LGHDT, CDR2 YNNKEL (reference sequence). Unmatched junction bases numbered 2, after V lost 3 bases and J lost 7 bases.

This clone was seen just once. The V gene is TRBV2, the J gene TRBJ2-1; tentatively, D is TRBD2 (5 bases). This CDR3 comprises 12 residues. CDR1 and CDR2 (germline): SNHLY, FYNNEI. V lost 8 bases to trimming and J lost 9 bases, with 14 bases between them. The CDR3, as DNA: TGTGCCAGCGTTCCACCAAGCGGTGAGCAGTTCTTC. This translates into CASVPPSGEQFF.

This chain links TRBV7-8 with TRBJ1-2; D not resolved. The CDR3 length is 13 residues. CDR1 and CDR2 from the germline V gene are SGHVS and FQNEAQ. Trimming removed 3 bases at V and 8 bases at J, with 13 bases between. This chain's CDR3 is CASSFTEAAGYTF. The CDR3 DNA follows: TGTGCCAGCAGCTTTACCGAAGCTGCGGGCTACACCTTC.

The chain links TRBV5-6 to TRBJ2-3, with D perhaps being TRBD1 or TRBD2 (7 bases each). V was clipped by 4 bases and J by 2 bases, with 14 bases between them. Germline lookup yields CDR1 SGHDT and CDR2 YYEEEE. The length of the CDR3 is 15 residues. Here the CDR3 reads CASSPTGRDTDTQYF. The DNA of the CDR3 is TGTGCCAGCAGCCCGACAGGGAGGGACACAGATACGCAGTATTTT.

The genes are TRBV6-5 and TRBJ1-1; maybe TRBD1 (6 bases). Between the trimmed V and J ends, which lost 6 bases and 1 base, there was a span of 9 bases. Germline V CDR1 and CDR2: MNHEY, SVGAGI. This CDR3 is 13 amino acids long. The CDR3: CASRRTANTEAFF. For the CDR3, the DNA is TGTGCCAGCAGGCGGACAGCGAACACTGAAGCTTTCTTT.

The CDR3 DNA sequence: TGTGCCAGCACCCAACAGGCTAGCTTATCCTACGAGCAGTACTTC. It codes for CASTQQASLSYEQYF. This chain uses TRBV6-5 with TRBJ2-7; D may correspond to TRBD1 or TRBD2 (5 bases each). V lost 7 bases and J lost 1, with 17 bases in between. The V gene's germline CDR1 is MNHEY and CDR2 SVGAGI. The CDR3 consists of 15 residues.

To note about this clone: The sample carries other DNA sequences with the same CDR3. The chain is built from TRBV18 and TRBJ2-6; perhaps TRBD1 as D (5 bases). The V and J ends lost 1 base and 4 bases respectively, with 8 bases between them. The CDR3 loop spans 15 amino acids. Germline-derived CDR1 and CDR2 are KGHSH and LQKENI. In nucleotides, the CDR3 is TGTGCCAGCTCACCACAGGGGTCCGGGGCCAACGTCCTGACTTTC. It encodes CASSPQGSGANVLTF.

The sample holds one count of this clone. This chain joins TRBV9 and TRBJ2-3; 9 bases fit TRBD2. The length of the CDR3 is 16 residues. The germline CDR1 and CDR2 sequences are SGDLS and YYNGEE. The V gene end was trimmed by 6 bases and the J gene end by 2 bases; junction bases not matched to a gene: 10. This CDR3 reads CASTSTGTSLTDTQYF. CDR3 DNA: TGTGCCAGCACCTCCACCGGGACTAGCCTCACAGATACGCAGTATTTT.

This clone was counted once. The chain uses TRBV28 and TRBJ1-4; no clear D. The CDR3 covers 14 residues. CDR1 and CDR2 (germline): MDHEN, SYDVKM. Deletions cut 5 bases from V and 6 bases from J, with 13 bases between. CDR3 sequence (DNA): TGTGCCAGCAGTCCCCGGAGGAAGGATGAAAAACTGTTTTTT. This encodes CASSPRRKDEKLFF.

This clone showed up just a few times. The chain is built from TRBV2 and TRBJ2-2, with 12 bases identical to TRBD2. The germline gives CDR1 SNHLY, CDR2 FYNNEI. Germline trimming cut 8 bases from V and 4 bases from J; bases unmatched to any gene: 5. The CDR3 loop spans 15 amino acids. CDR3 sequence: CASAATSGGTGELFF. CDR3 DNA: TGTGCCAGCGCCGCGACTAGCGGGGGCACCGGGGAGCTGTTTTTT.

This rearrangement joins TRBV28 to TRBJ2-7; the match to TRBD2 covers 12 bases. The CDR3 has 16 residues. From germline, CDR1 is MDHEN and CDR2 SYDVKM. Germline trimming cut 5 bases from V and 4 bases from J; bases unmatched to any gene: 9. CDR3 DNA: TGTGCCAGCAGTCCGAACCCCCTAGCGGGAGGGTACGAGCAGTACTTC. This sequence encodes CASSPNPLAGGYEQYF.

The table lists this clone with a count of one. This chain links TRBV12-3 or TRBV12-4 with TRBJ2-3; 7 nucleotides match TRBD2. The J segment lost 4 bases and the V segment lost 6 bases, leaving 4 bases of the junction unmatched. The CDR3 sequence is 13 residues long. CDR3 protein: CASRPAGPDTQYF. CDR3 coding DNA: TGTGCCAGCAGACCAGCGGGGCCAGATACGCAGTATTTT.

The chain combines TRBV24-1 with TRBJ2-3; no definite D call. CDR1 and CDR2 from the germline V gene are KGHDR and SFDVKD. This CDR3 contains 13 residues. Trimming cost V 4 bases and J 2 bases, with 6 bases left between them. CDR3 nucleotides: TGTGCCACCAGTGACCCATCCACAGATACGCAGTATTTT. It is translated as CATSDPSTDTQYF.

The chain joins TRBV6-5 to TRBJ1-2, with a weak D call TRBD1 (5 bases). This CDR3 spans 12 amino acids. Trimming pared 8 bases from V and 4 bases from J, leaving 11 bases between. CDR1 and CDR2 (germline): MNHEY, SVGAGI. This CDR3 reads CASSIGAYGYTF. CDR3 sequence (DNA): TGTGCCAGCTCGATTGGGGCCTATGGCTACACCTTC.

This rearrangement joins TRBV6-5 to TRBJ2-5; TRBD2 is a possible D gene (5 bases). The CDR3 contains 14 residues. Trimming removed 4 bases from V and 5 bases from J, with 14 bases in between. Germline V gene sequence: CDR1 MNHEY, CDR2 SVGAGI. CDR3 nucleotides: TGTGCCAGCAGTTCCGCACTAGGAAGGGAGACCCAGTACTTC. Its protein is CASSSALGRETQYF.

The chain carries TRBV7-2 and TRBJ2-7, with TRBD1 identical over 11 bases. In germline, CDR1 is SGHTA, CDR2 FQGNSA. The CDR3 spans 14 residues. V lost 6 bases to trimming and J lost 0 bases; unmatched junction nucleotides: 1. CDR3 sequence (DNA): TGTGCCAGCAGGGGGACAGGGGGCTCCTACGAGCAGTACTTC. This encodes CASRGTGGSYEQYF.

V and J are TRBV7-9 and TRBJ1-4; D not resolved. Germline assignment: CDR1 SEHNR and CDR2 FQNEAQ (reference sequence). V lost 7 bases, J lost 5 bases, and 11 bases lay in between. The CDR3 has 13 amino acids. The CDR3 sequence is CASTLGENEKLFF. DNA for the CDR3: TGTGCCAGCACACTCGGGGAGAATGAAAAACTGTTTTTT.